This T cell receptor (beta chain) was captured in a study of T cell responses to AZD1222 COVID-19 vaccine (dated by TCRdb to the early 2020s). Study-wide context: TCR sequencing was performed for about 250 trial participants, of whom 207 were given two doses of AZD1222 and around 25 were given two doses of MenACWY control vaccine. Trial participants were enrolled by age into 18-55, 56-69 and 70-plus year subgroups, with about 150, 27 and 61 TCR-sequenced participants respectively.

The time point label, read with the paper, signifies: about 28 days (+/-7) after the second vaccine dose. AZD1222 recipients given second doses at about 4 weeks or at about 12 weeks were pooled, since spike-specific TCR depth and breadth were not found to differ between the two schedules. Vaccinee samples came from UK trials COV001 and COV002, including a single-blind randomized controlled phase 2/3 trial of AZD1222 (ChAdOx1 nCoV-19) in healthy adults. For TCRbeta chain sequencing, PBMC samples from trial participants were taken at day 0 and at day 28 after the second dose. There are 14 amino acids in the CDR3, from cysteine to phenylalanine inclusive. The retained sequence is limited to the CDR3, 42 bases, with the frame set at the first base. The germline V gene (reference sequence) sets CDR1 to LNHNV and CDR2 to YYDKDF. A distance of 6 bases separates the germline ends of V and J, which lose 0 bases and 1 base respectively.

The CDR3 regions of human TCRbeta chains were subjected to immunosequencing. The authors processed their data as follows. TCRs in the repertoires were compared against a reference library of SARS-CoV-2-specific TCRs that had been generated with the MIRA antigen-specificity platform. Breadth was defined as the fraction of unique TCRs that were SARS-CoV-2-associated, and depth was defined as the fraction of total T cells that were SARS-CoV-2-associated. Using the MIRA data, every spike-specific TCR was mapped to the spike region that the TCR reacted to and assigned to either a CD4 or a CD8 class. Log10-transformed breadth and depth values were compared by one-way ANOVA with Sidak's multiple comparisons tests. TCRdb mirrors the immuneACCESS table, restricted to in-frame sequences. Some clones are absent from its copies; in checked studies, under half trace to an unresolved V gene, and the reason for the others is unknown. V, J and clone size derive from that table, while D and trimming were established from the DNA sequence. This sample lists more than 120,000 clones; about 91% were detected once. Of the sample, about a tenth is held by the ten largest clones.

What the research found in general, with its limitations: A significant rise in spike-specific TCR breadth and depth was observed after two AZD1222 doses relative to day 0 and relative to MenACWY recipients. Participants were mostly white British and included more females than males, and it was suggested by the authors that clonal diversity may have been underestimated. In the small 56-69-year group, the increase in depth fell short of significance, most likely because of low power. Epitopes outside the regions mutated in the B.1.351 and B.1.1.7 variants were reportedly recognized by nearly half of the unique spike-specific TCRs. Conclusions about previously exposed vaccinees were limited because only a handful of AZD1222 recipients were SARS-CoV-2 seropositive at baseline. Because no day 14 peak-response samples were available, the repertoires could be characterized only after the peak T cell response. The vaccine-associated CD4 TCRs covered the entire spike protein, and the dominant responses fell in regions 160-218 and 743-854.

Comment on this clone: No cognate antigen has been identified for it. Per-nucleotide qualities are absent, and no much larger clonotype sits a single base away.

This clonotype was obtained from an adult who received the AZD1222 COVID-19 vaccine. The source was peripheral blood, collected 28 days after the second AZD1222 dose. The V gene is TRBV15 and the J gene is TRBJ1-2; no confident D gene assignment can be made. The DNA sequence is given as TGTGCCACCAGCAGAGATCGGGGTAACTATGGCTACACCTTC. The encoded protein is CATSRDRGNYGYTF.